This TCR beta chain was captured in a study of T cells in Graves' hyperthyroidism and ophthalmopathy. Whole-study context: Peripheral blood was taken when the disease was first diagnosed, before any treatment began.

Amplification yielded TCR beta CDR3 regions, with RNA transcripts as the source. The primer set for the first-round RT-PCR of the TCR CDR3 was HTBI. TCRdb reprocessed the multiplex PCR reads with MiXCR, giving one entry per CDR3 protein. The table lists around 690,000 distinct CDR3 sequences, 15% to 20% of them singletons. This clonotype was picked up many times. Every diagnosis used clinical symptoms, serum thyroxine and TRAb, thyroid ultrasound and orbital computed tomography. This receptor was taken from a man in his forties or fifties with Graves' hyperthyroidism. The sample consisted of blood.

The CDR3 sequence: CASSPNRVNSPLHF. CDR3 coding DNA: TGTGCCAGCAGTCCGAACAGGGTTAATTCACCCCTCCACTTT. The gene calls are TRBV28 and TRBJ1-6; maybe TRBD1 (6 bases). Germline V gene lookup returns CDR1 MDHEN and CDR2 SYDVKM. CDR3 length: 14 residues. V was clipped by 5 bases and J by 6 bases, with 11 bases between them.